This T cell receptor (beta chain) was captured by sequencing in a study of blood T cell repertoires in COVID-19. Study information: The United States, Italy and Spain were the sources of the acute and convalescent COVID-19 samples. PBMCs, B-cell-depleted T cells, or T cells were the source of the cDNA or gDNA that made up the material.

Those enrolled in Seattle joined during active infection and were followed longitudinally afterward. Original data processing: How many nucleated cells were present was estimated from reference gene primer amplification. This table comes from immunoSEQ multiplex PCR, and its TCRdb copy is limited to in-frame clones, with some not included. The V and J calls and the clone size are those of that table, but D and trimming were determined from the DNA. The profile shows roughly 280,000 clones, around 84% of them singletons. Germline V gives CDR1 MNHEY, CDR2 SVGAGI. Losses at the gene ends were 7 bases for V and 2 bases for J; bases not matched to a gene: 5. The CDR3 is made up of 14 amino acids.

The chain uses TRBV6-5 and TRBJ1-5; 7 nucleotides line up with TRBD1. Material for sequencing was peripheral blood. This sequence originates from a woman aged 55 to 70 with COVID-19, enrolled during active disease. CDR3 sequence: CASILDRGNQPQHF. The CDR3 nucleotides read TGTGCCAGCATCTTAGACAGGGGCAATCAGCCCCAGCATTTT.